The sequence of this TCR beta chain was determined in a study of blood T cell repertoires in COVID-19. Study information: There were acute and convalescent COVID-19 samples, and they came from the United States, Italy and Spain.

This CDR3 has 16 amino acids. Germline assignment: CDR1 SGHDN and CDR2 FVKESK. Trimming took 0 bases from V and 7 from J, leaving 18 bases between them. Original handling: The assay estimated nucleated cells by amplifying reference gene primers. Produced via immunoSEQ multiplex PCR; TCRdb's table is partial and in-frame only. V and J calls plus clone size are reproduced from that table; the DNA served to infer D and trimming. This sample has 200,000 to 300,000 clones, with 80% to 90% found just once. This chain joins TRBV14 and TRBJ1-2; D not certain. The sequence was collected from a man between 60 and 75 years old with acute or convalescent COVID-19. Sequenced input: peripheral blood. The CDR3 spells CASSQDRVGRASGYTF. For the CDR3, the DNA is TGTGCCAGCAGCCAAGATCGGGTCGGTCGAGCCTCTGGCTACACCTTC.